These 4 T cell receptor beta chains were all obtained from the same sample, sequenced in a study of cytomegalovirus exposure and HLA in healthy donors. This table comes from immunoSEQ multiplex PCR, and its TCRdb copy is limited to in-frame clones, with some not included. The sample lists 150,000 to 200,000 clones, about 95% seen once, with approximately 1% in the top ten. Specimen: PBMCs. The receptors were gathered from a woman under 30 in good health and CMV-seronegative.

The chain has TRBV4-1 and TRBJ2-2; the D gene is possibly TRBD2 (6 bases). Looked up from germline, CDR1 is MGHRA and CDR2 is YSYEKL. Trimming removed 0 bases from V and 2 bases from J, with 16 bases in between. The CDR3 runs 18 residues. CDR3 region: CASSQEDVVAVNTGELFF. CDR3 DNA: TGCGCCAGCAGCCAAGAAGACGTGGTAGCGGTAAACACCGGGGAGCTGTTTTTT.

This clone was picked up one time. The V call is TRBV5-1, the J call TRBJ1-2; 10 bases are a match to TRBD1. The CDR3 loop spans 16 amino acids. Trimming cost V 3 bases and J 4 bases; bases outside gene matches: 9. CDR1 is SGHRS and CDR2 is YFSETQ in the germline V gene. The CDR3 nucleotides are TGCGCCAGCAGCTCTCCGGGACAGGGGAAAGGCTATGGCTACACCTTC. Translation: CASSSPGQGKGYGYTF.

The chain's CDR3 is CASSLGRISDEQYF. In DNA form, the CDR3 reads TGTGCCAGCAGCTTGGGGAGGATTTCAGACGAGCAGTACTTC. The gene calls are TRBV13 and TRBJ2-7; possibly TRBD2 for D (6 bases). The CDR3 has 14 amino acids. Germline loops: CDR1 PRHDT, CDR2 FYEKMQ (reference sequence). V lost 3 bases, J lost 5 bases, and 14 bases lay in between. Supplemented by reference TRBV13 and TRBJ2-7, the full variable domain reads AAGVIQSPRHLIKEKRETATLKCYPIPRHDTVYWYQQGPGQDPQFLISFYEKMQSDKGSIPDRFSAQQFSDYHSELNMSSLELGDSALYFCASSLGRISDEQYFGPGTRLTVT.

This chain links TRBV2 with TRBJ1-5, with D perhaps matching TRBD1 (6 bases). Trimming pared 3 bases from V and 1 base from J, leaving 10 bases between. The germline gives CDR1 SNHLY, CDR2 FYNNEI. The CDR3 covers 15 residues. The CDR3 spells CASSDWTESNQPQHF. CDR3 DNA sequence: TGTGCCAGCAGTGACTGGACAGAGAGCAATCAGCCCCAGCATTTT.